This T cell receptor beta chain was identified in a study of blood T cells in healthy people across ages. Germline CDR1 reads LGHNA; CDR2 reads YNFKEQ. The CDR3 extends over 14 amino acids. The ends were cut back, 3 bases at V and 4 bases at J, with 12 bases in the middle. Then a second PCR, running roughly 7 to 12 cycles, was carried out with a sample-barcoded 5' primer and a J-beta primer mix. MiXCR was run by TCRdb on the 5' RACE reads, yielding one entry per CDR3 protein. The data show 1.5 million to 2 million distinct CDR3 sequences, roughly 52% seen once. For this clonotype: Its antigen is as yet unknown.

Study observations and caveats: Relative to aged donors, long-lived donors carried more naive CD4+ cells and displayed higher diversity. Roughly linearly, TCR beta diversity per million T cells fell as age increased.

The clonotype comes from a woman aged 40 to 50 in good health. The sequencing sample was made of blood. J is TRBJ1-2 and V is TRBV4-2; D not certain. The CDR3 here is CASSQAAGSYGYTF. The CDR3 DNA reads as TGTGCCAGCAGCCAGGCCGCGGGCAGCTATGGCTACACCTTC.